The 30 T cell receptor beta chains presented below share a single source sample, sequenced in a study of monozygotic twins with inflammatory bowel disease. TCRdb derives one entry per CDR3 protein from the 5' RACE reads, leaving out DNA. The specimen's table records approximately 390,000 distinct CDR3 sequences. Sample: blood. All receptors come from a human donor with ulcerative colitis or Crohn's disease, or a healthy co-twin of an affected twin (not recorded which).

The V gene is TRBV20-1, the J gene TRBJ1-5; the D call from TCRdb, TRBD1, cannot be confirmed without DNA. Germline V gene data show CDR1 as DFQATT and CDR2 as SNEGSKA (reference sequence). CDR3 length: 14 amino acids. The CDR3 reads CSAGRTVSNQPQHF.

The rearrangement links TRBV5-4 to TRBJ1-1. Looked up from germline, CDR1 is SGHNT and CDR2 is YYREEE (reference sequence). The CDR3 is made up of 14 amino acids. CDR3 residues: CASSVSGMNTEAFF. Full variable domain (rest looked up from reference TRBV5-4 and TRBJ1-1): ETGVTQSPTHLIKTRGQQVTLRCSSQSGHNTVSWYQQALGQGPQFIFQYYREEENGRGNFPPRFSGLQFPNYSSELNVNALELDDSALYLCASSVSGMNTEAFFGQGTRLTVV.

The genes are TRBV10-3 and TRBJ1-3; TCRdb selects TRBD1, and the lack of DNA leaves this call unchecked. The germline V gene encodes CDR1 ENHRY and CDR2 SYGVKD. This CDR3 region has 13 residues. The chain's CDR3 is CASTGQTSNTIYF.

The chain has TRBV21-1 and TRBJ2-1; without DNA, the TCRdb call of TRBD1 cannot be checked. TRBV21-1 is marked as a pseudogene. The CDR3 runs to 15 residues. CDR3 in amino acids: CASSKGGRVYNEQFF.

The gene calls are TRBV5-6 and TRBJ2-1; lacking DNA, the TRBD2 call made by TCRdb goes unchecked. Germline-derived CDR1 and CDR2 are SGHDT and YYEEEE. This CDR3 contains 16 residues. The CDR3 loop reads CASSTLGSGVLNEQFF.

The genes are TRBV20-1 and TRBJ1-2; the D call of TRBD1 rests on TCRdb alone, since no DNA is present to check it. The CDR3 totals 17 residues. The germline gives CDR1 DFQATT, CDR2 SNEGSKA (reference sequence). The chain's CDR3 is CSARDINRGQENYGYTF.

This chain connects TRBV24-1 to TRBJ2-1; TCRdb reports TRBD2, a call that lacks DNA to check it against. CDR3 length equals 19 residues. Germline V gives CDR1 KGHDR, CDR2 SFDVKD. The CDR3 loop is CATSDSNAASTTYYNEQFF.

The chain has TRBV4-2 and TRBJ2-7. Germline V gene lookup returns CDR1 LGHNA and CDR2 YNFKEQ. The CDR3 is made up of 13 amino acids. The chain's CDR3 is CASSQGGTYEQYF.

This chain uses TRBV7-2 with TRBJ2-5; the D call of TRBD1 rests on TCRdb alone, since no DNA is present to check it. The CDR3 extends over 14 amino acids. The germline V gene has CDR1 SGHTA and CDR2 FQGNSA. The CDR3 protein is CASSKPGGQETQYF.

The J gene is TRBJ2-7, the V gene TRBV19; TCRdb names TRBD2, which stays unverified in the absence of DNA. The CDR3 is 14 amino acids. CDR1 LNHDA and CDR2 SQIVND come from the germline V gene (reference sequence). The CDR3 is CASSTRTGMYEQYF.

J is TRBJ2-2 and V is TRBV6-4. The CDR3 sequence is 16 residues long. Germline V lookup: CDR1 MRHNA, CDR2 SNTAGT. This CDR3 is CASSDSELATTGELFF.

V and J are TRBV5-6 and TRBJ2-7; TCRdb selects TRBD1, and the lack of DNA leaves this call unchecked. The CDR3 is 15 residues long. Germline-derived CDR1 and CDR2 are SGHDT and YYEEEE. The CDR3 is CASSLVGQGADEQYF.

The rearrangement links TRBV6-2 or TRBV6-3 to TRBJ2-1; TCRdb designates TRBD1, a call that cannot be tested without DNA. Germline values: CDR1 MNHEY, CDR2 SVGEGT. The CDR3 totals 13 residues. Here the CDR3 reads CASSSTDRVRKFF.

The V gene is TRBV5-6, the J gene TRBJ2-1. This CDR3 has 16 residues. Germline V gene sequence: CDR1 SGHDT, CDR2 YYEEEE. Here the CDR3 reads CASSLPTRSSYNEQFF.

The chain uses TRBV30 and TRBJ2-2. Germline CDR1 GTSNPN, CDR2 SVGIG (reference sequence). This CDR3 has 13 amino acids. CDR3 sequence reads: CAWRAGNTGELFF.

The chain uses TRBV27 and TRBJ2-1; with no DNA, the TCRdb D assignment of TRBD2 cannot be verified. CDR3 length: 13 residues. The germline V gene has CDR1 MNHEY and CDR2 SMNVEV (reference sequence). CDR3 sequence: CASSQRYSYGQFF.

V and J are TRBV28 and TRBJ1-5; TCRdb names TRBD1, which stays unverified in the absence of DNA. Germline CDR1 MDHEN, CDR2 SYDVKM. This CDR3 is built from 17 residues. The chain's CDR3 is CASSLRGVGLSNQPQHF.

This chain uses TRBV6-1 with TRBJ2-7; TCRdb reports TRBD2, a call that lacks DNA to check it against. Germline CDR1 is MNHNS and CDR2 is SASEGT. CDR3 length equals 14 residues. This chain's CDR3 is CASSGLAGDRFRYF.

The V call is TRBV30, the J call TRBJ2-5. The V gene's germline CDR1 is GTSNPN and CDR2 SVGIG (reference sequence). There are 13 residues in the CDR3. CDR3 residues: CAWTYETQETQYF.

The CDR3 reads CATAGNNYGYTF. The V gene is TRBV15, the J gene TRBJ1-2; TCRdb's assignment of TRBD1 cannot be checked, as there is no DNA. The CDR3 covers 12 residues. CDR1 LNHNV and CDR2 YYDKDF come from the germline V gene (reference sequence).

V gene TRBV28 combines with J gene TRBJ2-1; as DNA is missing, the TRBD2 call by TCRdb cannot be tested. This CDR3 contains 16 residues. Germline-derived CDR1 and CDR2 are MDHEN and SYDVKM. CDR3 region: CASSLPAGGRFHEQFF.

This chain uses TRBV7-2 with TRBJ2-2. The CDR3 runs to 15 residues. Germline V CDR1 and CDR2: SGHTA, FQGNSA. CDR3 protein: CASSLATQRAGELFF.

V and J are TRBV7-9 and TRBJ2-5; there is no DNA to check the TCRdb D call of TRBD1. This CDR3 comprises 15 residues. Germline assignment: CDR1 SEHNR and CDR2 FQNEAQ (reference sequence). CDR3 protein: CASSLVDRDEETQYF. The entire variable domain, with the rest obtained from reference TRBV7-9 and TRBJ2-5, is as follows: DTGVSQNPRHKITKRGQNVTFRCDPISEHNRLYWYRQTLGQGPEFLTYFQNEAQLEKSRLLSDRFSAERPKGSFSTLEIQRTEQGDSAMYLCASSLVDRDEETQYFGPGTRLLVL.

The rearrangement links TRBV23-1 to TRBJ1-2. TRBV23-1 is placed among ORFs of uncertain function. The CDR3 length is 14 residues. The CDR3 is CASSQLNGRSAAWF.

The rearrangement joins TRBV4-2 to TRBJ2-3; as DNA is missing, the TRBD2 call by TCRdb cannot be tested. There are 15 residues in the CDR3. Per germline, CDR1 LGHNA and CDR2 YNFKEQ. Here the CDR3 reads CASSQAAGGADTQYF.

The J gene is TRBJ1-6, the V gene TRBV3-1; absent DNA, TCRdb's TRBD1 call cannot be checked. The CDR3 is 14 amino acids. Germline V gene lookup returns CDR1 LGHDT and CDR2 YNNKEL (reference sequence). The CDR3 reads CASTTGQGLGPLHF.

This chain joins TRBV7-9 and TRBJ2-3. This CDR3 is built from 16 residues. The germline V gene encodes CDR1 SEHNR and CDR2 FQNEAQ (reference sequence). CDR3 loop: CASSSPLAASTDTQYF.

The V gene is TRBV5-5, the J gene TRBJ2-3; TCRdb's D gene call, TRBD1, goes unchecked for lack of DNA. The CDR3 extends over 16 amino acids. Germline V gene data show CDR1 as SGHKS and CDR2 as YYEKEE (reference sequence). CDR3 protein: CASSSMGGFVTDTQYF.

The CDR3 loop reads CSAQSQETQYF. The chain recombines TRBV20-1 with TRBJ2-5. The CDR3 length is 11 residues. In germline, CDR1 is DFQATT, CDR2 SNEGSKA (reference sequence).

The chain employs TRBV5-1 and TRBJ2-5. From germline, CDR1 is SGHRS and CDR2 YFSETQ. The CDR3 runs to 13 residues. This CDR3 is CASRGSSQETQYF.